These T cell receptor beta chains were read from a single sample in a study of blood T cell repertoires in COVID-19. The assay was immunoSEQ multiplex PCR, and TCRdb's table has in-frame clones only and misses some. The sample has almost 500,000 clones, 80% to 90% seen once. The material sequenced was PBMCs or T cells enriched from blood (not recorded which). These receptors were taken from a woman aged 55-69 years who had recovered from COVID-19. CDR3s include the opening cysteine and the closing phenylalanine or tryptophan. Each record gives: CDR3 protein, CDR3 DNA, clone size, J gene, D gene, V gene. D genes are given only for firm matches. Some rows mark clone size as missing; the rest say once, few, many or name a class of expanded clone.

CASSLGFGGGYEQYF TGTGCCAGCAGCTTAGGGTTTGGGGGCGGCTACGAGCAGTACTTC NA TRBJ2-7 NA TRBV7-8
CASSEQGPSYEQYF TGTGCCAGCAGTGAGCAGGGGCCCTCCTACGAGCAGTACTTC NA TRBJ2-7 NA TRBV2
CASSPEPGSPLHF TGTGCCAGCTCACCAGAGCCTGGTTCACCCCTCCACTTT NA TRBJ1-6 NA TRBV18
CASSLGLAGGKLGANEQFF TGTGCCAGCAGCTTAGGGTTAGCGGGGGGGAAGCTCGGAGCCAATGAGCAGTTCTTC NA TRBJ2-1 TRBD2 TRBV11-2
CASSLSSAGSYEQYF TGTGCCAGCAGTTTATCCTCCGCAGGTTCCTACGAGCAGTACTTC NA TRBJ2-7 NA TRBV28
CASSYSRTGVEQFF TGTGCCAGCAGTTACTCTAGGACAGGGGTTGAGCAGTTCTTC NA TRBJ2-1 TRBD1 TRBV6-5
CASSSQGEGYTF TGTGCCAGCAGCTCACAGGGGGAAGGCTACACCTTC NA TRBJ1-2 TRBD1 TRBV7-9
CASSEEGLAGYGYTF TGTGCCAGCAGTGAGGAGGGACTAGCGGGCTATGGCTACACCTTC NA TRBJ1-2 NA TRBV2
CASSSSGRAGNTIYF TGTGCCAGCAGCTCAAGCGGACGAGCTGGAAACACCATATATTTT NA TRBJ1-3 NA TRBV9
CASSSGQGLGGTEAFF TGTGCCAGCAGTTCGGGACAGGGGCTGGGGGGCACTGAAGCTTTCTTT few TRBJ1-1 TRBD1 TRBV27